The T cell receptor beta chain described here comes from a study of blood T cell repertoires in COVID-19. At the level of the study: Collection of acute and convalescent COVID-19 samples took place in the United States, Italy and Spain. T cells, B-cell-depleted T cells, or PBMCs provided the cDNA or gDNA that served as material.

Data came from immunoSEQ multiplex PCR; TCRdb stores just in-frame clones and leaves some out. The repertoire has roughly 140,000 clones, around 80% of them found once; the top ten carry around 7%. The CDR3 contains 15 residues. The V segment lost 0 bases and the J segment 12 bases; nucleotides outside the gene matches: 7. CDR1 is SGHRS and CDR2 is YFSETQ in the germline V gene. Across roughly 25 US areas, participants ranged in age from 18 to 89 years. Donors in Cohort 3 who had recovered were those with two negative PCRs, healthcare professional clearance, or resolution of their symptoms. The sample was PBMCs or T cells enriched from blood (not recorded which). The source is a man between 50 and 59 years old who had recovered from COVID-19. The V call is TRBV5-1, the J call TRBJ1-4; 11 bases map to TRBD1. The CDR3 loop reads CASSLAGTGGFELFF. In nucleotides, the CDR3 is TGCGCCAGCAGCTTGGCCGGGACAGGGGGATTTGAACTGTTTTTT. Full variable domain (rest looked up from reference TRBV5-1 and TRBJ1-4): KAGVTQTPRYLIKTRGQQVTLSCSPISGHRSVSWYQQTPGQGLQFLFEYFSETQRNKGNFPGRFSGRQFSNSRSEMNVSTLELGDSALYLCASSLAGTGGFELFFGSGTQLSVL.